The sequence of this T cell receptor (beta chain) was determined in a study of T cell responses to AZD1222 COVID-19 vaccine. As for this clone: No antigen is known for it.

Researchers grouped second doses given at about 4 or about 12 weeks into one pool. Findings and limits, study-wide: Mostly white British, mostly female donors; authors suggested clonal diversity may be underestimated. Nearly half of the spike-specific TCRs reportedly recognize variant regions that carry no mutations. None of the repertoires were sampled until the peak T cell response had passed.

Germline V gene lookup returns CDR1 SGHTA and CDR2 FQGNSA. This CDR3 has 18 residues. Between the trimmed V and J ends, which lost 1 base and 1 base, there was a span of 17 bases. Profiling relied on immunoSEQ multiplex PCR, and the TCRdb table lists in-frame clones only, not all of them. Altogether some 71,000 clones are present, roughly 87% being singletons, with the ten largest covering roughly 31%. The sequencing here drew on peripheral blood, taken 28 days after the second AZD1222 dose. The sequence derives from an adult who received the AZD1222 COVID-19 vaccine. The rearrangement uses TRBV7-2 and TRBJ1-3; D not certain. The CDR3 DNA reads TGTGCCAGCAGCTTAGAAGTCTGGGGTCTGGAGTCTGGAAACACCATATATTTT. Translation gives CASSLEVWGLESGNTIYF.